The 23 T cell receptor beta chains presented below share a single source sample, sequenced in a study of T cell responses to AZD1222 COVID-19 vaccine. Assay used: immunoSEQ multiplex PCR; TCRdb lists only in-frame clones, some missing. The data show roughly 150,000 clones, about nine tenths seen once. The sample was peripheral blood, taken on day 0 of AZD1222 vaccination. Receptor source: an adult in good health.

The chain uses TRBV4-1 and TRBJ1-4; 8 nucleotides match TRBD1. Germline V gene lookup returns CDR1 MGHRA and CDR2 YSYEKL. V gave up 0 bases and J gave up 7 bases; unmatched junction bases: 7. CDR3 length equals 16 residues. The CDR3 loop reads CASSQEPQGGGEKLFF. The DNA for the CDR3 is TGCGCCAGCAGCCAAGAGCCACAGGGGGGAGGTGAAAAACTGTTTTTT.

The chain employs TRBV2 and TRBJ1-1; D remains ambiguous. Germline V gene data show CDR1 as SNHLY and CDR2 as FYNNEI. The V end was cut by 1 base, the J end by 0 bases, with 3 bases between. This CDR3 has 13 residues. This chain's CDR3 is CASSEEMNTEAFF. The CDR3, as DNA: TGTGCCAGCAGTGAAGAGATGAACACTGAAGCTTTCTTT.

The chain employs TRBV4-1 and TRBJ2-1, with D unresolved. Germline loops: CDR1 MGHRA, CDR2 YSYEKL. The ends were cut back, 1 base at V and 5 bases at J, with 6 bases in the middle. CDR3 length: 13 amino acids. The CDR3 loop is CASSQVGNNEQFF. CDR3 DNA sequence: TGCGCCAGCAGCCAAGTGGGGAACAATGAGCAGTTCTTC.

V usage is TRBV19 and J usage is TRBJ1-5; 8 bases match TRBD1. V was pared by 3 bases and J by 3 bases, with 4 bases of the junction left unmatched. CDR3 length: 15 amino acids. Germline V gene lookup returns CDR1 LNHDA and CDR2 SQIVND (reference sequence). In DNA, the CDR3 is TGTGCCAGTAGTATGACAGGGGTAAACAATCAGCCCCAGCATTTT. Protein product: CASSMTGVNNQPQHF. The full variable domain, completed using reference TRBV19 and TRBJ1-5, is DGGITQSPKYLFRKEGQNVTLSCEQNLNHDAMYWYRQDPGQGLRLIYYSQIVNDFQKGDIAEGYSVSREKKESFPLTVTSAQKNPTAFYLCASSMTGVNNQPQHFGDGTRLSIL.

The gene calls are TRBV5-1 and TRBJ2-1; 8 bases align to TRBD2. After removal of 4 bases from V and 3 bases from J, the junction contained 6 bases not matched to a gene. From germline, CDR1 is SGHRS and CDR2 YFSETQ. This CDR3 is 15 amino acids long. The CDR3 protein is CASSLASGFYNEQFF. CDR3 coding DNA: TGCGCCAGCAGCCTGGCTAGCGGGTTCTACAATGAGCAGTTCTTC.

This sequence joins TRBV7-3 and TRBJ2-3; no definite D call. Between the trimmed V and J ends, which lost 5 bases and 0 bases, there was a span of 12 bases. This CDR3 is built from 15 residues. CDR1 SGHTA and CDR2 FQGTGA come from the germline V gene. CDR3 nucleotide sequence: TGTGCCAGCAGCCCCAAGGGTCTGAGCACAGATACGCAGTATTTT. It encodes CASSPKGLSTDTQYF.

This clone was found a few times. The rearrangement links TRBV25-1 to TRBJ2-7; D remains unclear. CDR3 length: 15 residues. In germline, CDR1 is MGHDK, CDR2 SYGVNS. V was pared by 5 bases and J by 1 base, with 15 bases between. The CDR3 reads CASSPPKGRSYEQYF. Here the CDR3 DNA reads TGTGCCAGCAGTCCCCCCAAGGGTAGGTCCTACGAGCAGTACTTC.

The chain couples TRBV5-1 to TRBJ1-2; TRBD1 matches 8 bases. Per germline, CDR1 SGHRS and CDR2 YFSETQ. CDR3 length: 15 amino acids. With V trimmed by 3 bases and J by 1 base, 5 bases remained unmatched. The CDR3 bases are TGCGCCAGCAGCTATTGGACAGGGTATAACTATGGCTACACCTTC. Protein: CASSYWTGYNYGYTF.

This clone was counted a single time. The chain links TRBV18 to TRBJ2-7; 11 bases align to TRBD2. The CDR3 contains 14 residues. Germline-derived CDR1 and CDR2 are KGHSH and LQKENI. With 2 bases clipped from V and 4 bases from J, the junction kept 1 base outside the gene matches. The CDR3 region is CASSPASGGYEQYF. Here the CDR3 DNA reads TGTGCCAGCTCACCAGCTAGCGGGGGGTACGAGCAGTACTTC.

This clone has a single count. CDR3 protein: CASSYPGTANEKLFF. The CDR3 nucleotides read TGTGCCAGCAGTTACCCCGGGACAGCTAATGAAAAACTGTTTTTT. V gene TRBV6-5 combines with J gene TRBJ1-4, with TRBD1 matching 7 bases. Germline V gives CDR1 MNHEY, CDR2 SVGAGI. V lost 2 bases to trimming and J lost 3 bases; unmatched junction nucleotides: 3. This CDR3 has 15 residues.

This clone is a singleton in its sample. This rearrangement joins TRBV6-5 to TRBJ1-1, with D perhaps matching TRBD1 (5 bases). This CDR3 is 14 amino acids long. CDR1 and CDR2 (germline): MNHEY, SVGAGI. V was trimmed by 2 bases and J by 1 base, leaving 8 bases between them. CDR3 nucleotides: TGTGCCAGCAGTTACGGGGCAGGGAACACTGAAGCTTTCTTT. Amino acid sequence: CASSYGAGNTEAFF.

The V gene is TRBV9, the J gene TRBJ2-3, with no clear D. The CDR3 sequence is 15 residues long. V lost 4 bases, J lost 2 bases, and 14 bases lay in between. Germline-derived CDR1 and CDR2 are SGDLS and YYNGEE. The CDR3 spells CASSPRPRFTDTQYF. The CDR3 DNA reads as TGTGCCAGCAGCCCCCGCCCTCGGTTCACAGATACGCAGTATTTT.

V usage is TRBV5-1 and J usage is TRBJ2-1; maybe TRBD1 (5 bases). This CDR3 is built from 17 residues. Trimming took off 0 bases at V and 0 bases at J, with 13 bases between the two ends. CDR1 is SGHRS, CDR2 YFSETQ, per germline. CDR3 DNA sequence: TGCGCCAGCAGCTTGGGACAGAATCTTCTCTCCTACAATGAGCAGTTCTTC. Protein sequence: CASSLGQNLLSYNEQFF.

This sequence joins TRBV20-1 and TRBJ2-7; D could derive from TRBD1 or TRBD2 (5 bases each). V lost 6 bases and J 3 bases, leaving 9 bases between the germline ends. In germline, CDR1 is DFQATT, CDR2 SNEGSKA (reference sequence). This CDR3 region has 11 residues. The CDR3 sequence is CSAQRGYEQYF. In nucleotides, the CDR3 is TGCAGTGCCCAGAGGGGCTACGAGCAGTACTTC.

The chain employs TRBV28 and TRBJ1-1; no reliable D call. The CDR3 extends over 13 amino acids. From germline, CDR1 is MDHEN and CDR2 SYDVKM. Trimming removed 6 bases at V and 7 bases at J, with 15 bases between. This CDR3 is CASRLPGGLEAFF. DNA for the CDR3: TGTGCCAGCAGACTTCCAGGAGGGCTTGAAGCTTTCTTT.

This chain joins TRBV7-9 and TRBJ2-5, with TRBD2 as a possible D gene (5 bases). This CDR3 is 15 amino acids long. Germline CDR1 SEHNR, CDR2 FQNEAQ (reference sequence). The V end was cut by 5 bases, the J end by 0 bases, with 13 bases between. Here the CDR3 reads CASSKNLANQETQYF. In nucleotides, the CDR3 is TGTGCCAGCAGCAAGAACCTAGCTAACCAAGAGACCCAGTACTTC. Full variable domain (remainder filled in from reference TRBV7-9 and TRBJ2-5): DTGVSQNPRHKITKRGQNVTFRCDPISEHNRLYWYRQTLGQGPEFLTYFQNEAQLEKSRLLSDRFSAERPKGSFSTLEIQRTEQGDSAMYLCASSKNLANQETQYFGPGTRLLVL.

The chain is built from TRBV7-2 and TRBJ1-1, with 9 bases matching TRBD1. Per the germline V gene, CDR1 is SGHTA and CDR2 is FQGNSA. The CDR3 covers 13 residues. The V segment lost 5 bases and the J segment 5 bases; nucleotides outside the gene matches: 3. CDR3 sequence: CASSGTGFTEAFF. CDR3 nucleotides: TGTGCCAGCAGCGGGACAGGGTTTACTGAAGCTTTCTTT.

On this clone: An end of the junction differs from the germline gene, which may be a read error. This rearrangement joins TRBV5-4 to TRBJ2-5, with a weak D call TRBD2 (7 bases). Germline CDR1 is SGHNT and CDR2 is YYREEE (reference sequence). The CDR3 is 15 amino acids. CDR3 residues: CASSSGVGGQGTQYF. The DNA for the CDR3 is TGTGCCAGCAGCTCCGGCGTGGGGGGGCAAGGGACCCAGTACTTC.

The V and J genes are TRBV30 and TRBJ2-7, with D unresolved. Germline V gene sequence: CDR1 GTSNPN, CDR2 SVGIG (reference sequence). The CDR3 is made up of 11 amino acids. Between the trimmed V and J ends, which lost 5 bases and 4 bases, there was a span of 9 bases. The CDR3 sequence: CAWETEYEQYF. CDR3 nucleotide sequence: TGTGCCTGGGAAACAGAGTACGAGCAGTACTTC.

J is TRBJ2-2 and V is TRBV3-1 (or the pseudogene TRBV3-2); D gene unclear. The CDR3 totals 16 residues. Germline CDR1 and CDR2: LGHDT and YNNKEL (reference sequence). Trimming stripped 4 bases from V and 3 bases from J, with 15 bases between. The CDR3 DNA reads TGTGCCAGCAGCCTAATAGACACCGGAGACACCGGGGAGCTGTTTTTT. Protein sequence: CASSLIDTGDTGELFF.

This clone was observed once. This chain joins TRBV5-4 and TRBJ1-1; 8 bases align to TRBD1. The CDR3 has 15 amino acids. CDR1 is SGHNT and CDR2 is YYREEE in the germline V gene (reference sequence). V lost 4 bases, J lost 2 bases, and 7 bases stayed unmatched. The CDR3 here is CASSLWTGPNTEAFF. The DNA of the CDR3 is TGTGCCAGCAGCCTATGGACAGGGCCTAACACTGAAGCTTTCTTT.

The count of this clone is one. Different DNA sequences within this sample yield the same CDR3. The CDR3 DNA is TGCGCCAGCAGCCCCGGACAGGGCGGCACTGAAGCTTTCTTT. Amino acid sequence: CASSPGQGGTEAFF. The V call is TRBV5-1, the J call TRBJ1-1, with TRBD1 matching over 8 bases. The V gene's germline CDR1 is SGHRS and CDR2 YFSETQ. Germline trimming cut 4 bases from V and 4 bases from J; bases unmatched to any gene: 6. The CDR3 has 14 residues. Full variable domain (remainder filled in from reference TRBV5-1 and TRBJ1-1): KAGVTQTPRYLIKTRGQQVTLSCSPISGHRSVSWYQQTPGQGLQFLFEYFSETQRNKGNFPGRFSGRQFSNSRSEMNVSTLELGDSALYLCASSPGQGGTEAFFGQGTRLTVV.

A word on this clone: Germline and junction disagree at one end, which may indicate a read error. This chain joins TRBV3-1 (or the pseudogene TRBV3-2) and TRBJ1-5, with no clear D. This CDR3 is 17 amino acids long. CDR1 is LGHDT, CDR2 YNNKEL, per germline (reference sequence). The CDR3 DNA follows: TGTGCCAGCAGCCAAGACGGTTCAGGTGGGAGCAAACAGCCCCAGCATTTT. It translates to CASSQDGSGGSKQPQHF.